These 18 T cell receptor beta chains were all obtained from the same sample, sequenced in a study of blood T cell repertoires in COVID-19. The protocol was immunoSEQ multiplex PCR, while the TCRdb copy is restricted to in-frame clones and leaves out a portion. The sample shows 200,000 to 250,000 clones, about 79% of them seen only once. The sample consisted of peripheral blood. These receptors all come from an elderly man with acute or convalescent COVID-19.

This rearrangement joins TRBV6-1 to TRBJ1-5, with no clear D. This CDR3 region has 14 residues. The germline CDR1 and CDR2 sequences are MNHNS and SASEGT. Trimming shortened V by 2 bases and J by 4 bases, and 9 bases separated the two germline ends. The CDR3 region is CASSEITVNQPQHF. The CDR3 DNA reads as TGTGCCAGCAGTGAAATAACAGTGAATCAGCCCCAGCATTTT.

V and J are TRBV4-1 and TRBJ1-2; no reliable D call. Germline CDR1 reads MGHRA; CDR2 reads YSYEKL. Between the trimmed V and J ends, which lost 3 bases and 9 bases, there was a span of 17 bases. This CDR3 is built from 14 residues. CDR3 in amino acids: CASSHPGAGLSYTF. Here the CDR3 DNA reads TGCGCCAGCAGCCACCCCGGAGCGGGGTTGAGCTACACCTTC.

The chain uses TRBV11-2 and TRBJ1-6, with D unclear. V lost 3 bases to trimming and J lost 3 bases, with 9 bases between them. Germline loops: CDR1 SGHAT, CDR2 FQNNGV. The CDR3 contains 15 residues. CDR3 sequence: CASSFSVDYNSPLHF. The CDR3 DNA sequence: TGTGCCAGCAGCTTCTCGGTCGACTATAATTCACCCCTCCACTTT.

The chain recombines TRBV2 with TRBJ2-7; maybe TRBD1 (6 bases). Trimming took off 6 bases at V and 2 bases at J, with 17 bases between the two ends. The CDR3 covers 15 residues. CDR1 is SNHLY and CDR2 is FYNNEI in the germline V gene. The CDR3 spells CASRARQAYPYEQYF. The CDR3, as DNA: TGTGCCAGCAGAGCACGACAGGCCTACCCCTACGAGCAGTACTTC.

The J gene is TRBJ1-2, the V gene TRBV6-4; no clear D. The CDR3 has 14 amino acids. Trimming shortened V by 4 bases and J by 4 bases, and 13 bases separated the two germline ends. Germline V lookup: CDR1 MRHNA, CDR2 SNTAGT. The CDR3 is CASSAKQPAYGYTF. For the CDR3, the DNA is TGTGCCAGCAGTGCCAAACAGCCAGCCTATGGCTACACCTTC.

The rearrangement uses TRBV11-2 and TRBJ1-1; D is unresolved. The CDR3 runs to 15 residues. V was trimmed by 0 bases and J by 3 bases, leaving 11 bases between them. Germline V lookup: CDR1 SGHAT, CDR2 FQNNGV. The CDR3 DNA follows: TGTGCCAGCAGCTTAGATCATTCCAGGTACACTGAAGCTTTCTTT. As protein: CASSLDHSRYTEAFF.

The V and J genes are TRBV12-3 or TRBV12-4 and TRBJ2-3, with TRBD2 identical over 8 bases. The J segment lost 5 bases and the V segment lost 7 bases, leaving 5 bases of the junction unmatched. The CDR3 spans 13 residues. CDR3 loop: CASNKRELDTQYF. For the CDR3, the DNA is TGTGCCAGCAATAAGCGGGAGTTAGATACGCAGTATTTT.

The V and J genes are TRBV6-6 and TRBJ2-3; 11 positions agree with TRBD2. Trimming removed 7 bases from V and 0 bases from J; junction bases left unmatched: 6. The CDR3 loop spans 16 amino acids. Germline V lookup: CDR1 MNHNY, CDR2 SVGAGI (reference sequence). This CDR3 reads CASTGLAAASTDTQYF. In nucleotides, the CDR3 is TGTGCCAGCACGGGACTAGCGGCCGCTAGCACAGATACGCAGTATTTT.

DNA of the CDR3: TGTGCCAGCAGCCCCAGGACAGGGGCGGATTTAGAGACCCAGTACTTC. This codes for CASSPRTGADLETQYF. V usage is TRBV4-2 and J usage is TRBJ2-5, with 9 bases that match TRBD1. This CDR3 contains 16 residues. J was trimmed by 4 bases and V by 4 bases; bases with no gene match: 10. CDR1 is LGHNA and CDR2 is YNFKEQ in the germline V gene.

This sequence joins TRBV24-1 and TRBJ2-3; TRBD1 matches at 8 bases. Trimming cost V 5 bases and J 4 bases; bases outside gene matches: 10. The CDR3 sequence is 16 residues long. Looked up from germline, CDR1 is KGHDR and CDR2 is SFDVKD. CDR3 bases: TGTGCCACCAGTGGTGGTTGGACAGGGACGTCAGATACGCAGTATTTT. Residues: CATSGGWTGTSDTQYF.

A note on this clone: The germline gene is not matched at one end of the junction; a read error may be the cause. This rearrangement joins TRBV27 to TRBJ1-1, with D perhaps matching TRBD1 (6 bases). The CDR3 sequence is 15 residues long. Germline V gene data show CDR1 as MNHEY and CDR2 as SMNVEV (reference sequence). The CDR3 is CASSISTGLGTEAFF. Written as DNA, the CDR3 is TGTGCCAGCAGTATATCGACAGGTTTGGGCACTGAAGCTTTCTTT.

The CDR3 here is CASSQVAGYYGYTF. CDR3 nucleotide sequence: TGTGCCAGCAGCCAAGTGGCGGGCTACTATGGCTACACCTTC. The chain joins TRBV4-2 to TRBJ1-2; D gene unclear. Germline V gene data show CDR1 as LGHNA and CDR2 as YNFKEQ. The CDR3 length is 14 residues. V was pared by 1 base and J by 3 bases, with 9 bases between.

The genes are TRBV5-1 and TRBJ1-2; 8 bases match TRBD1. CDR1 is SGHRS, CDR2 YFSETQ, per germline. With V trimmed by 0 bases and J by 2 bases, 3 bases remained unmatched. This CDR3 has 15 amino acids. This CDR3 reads CASSLDQGANYGYTF. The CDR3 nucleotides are TGCGCCAGCAGCTTGGACCAGGGGGCCAACTATGGCTACACCTTC.

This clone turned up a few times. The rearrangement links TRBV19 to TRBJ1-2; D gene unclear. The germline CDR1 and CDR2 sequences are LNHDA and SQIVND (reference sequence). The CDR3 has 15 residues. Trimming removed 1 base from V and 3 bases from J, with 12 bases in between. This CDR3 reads CASSIATGGYYGYTF. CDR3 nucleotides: TGTGCCAGTAGTATAGCAACGGGCGGGTACTATGGCTACACCTTC.

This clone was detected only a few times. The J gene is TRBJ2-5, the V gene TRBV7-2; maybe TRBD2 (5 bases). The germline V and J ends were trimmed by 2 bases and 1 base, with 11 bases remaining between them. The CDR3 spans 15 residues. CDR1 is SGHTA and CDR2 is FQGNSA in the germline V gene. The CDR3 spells CASSLRSRGQETQYF. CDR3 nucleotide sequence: TGTGCCAGCAGCTTAAGGAGTCGGGGCCAAGAGACCCAGTACTTC.

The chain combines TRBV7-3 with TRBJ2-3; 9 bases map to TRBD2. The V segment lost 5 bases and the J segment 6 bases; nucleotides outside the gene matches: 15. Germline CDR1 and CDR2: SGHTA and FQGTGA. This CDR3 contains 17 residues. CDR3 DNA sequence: TGTGCCAGCAGCGCCCGAGGGGCGGGAGGGCCTCTCGATACGCAGTATTTT. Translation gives CASSARGAGGPLDTQYF.

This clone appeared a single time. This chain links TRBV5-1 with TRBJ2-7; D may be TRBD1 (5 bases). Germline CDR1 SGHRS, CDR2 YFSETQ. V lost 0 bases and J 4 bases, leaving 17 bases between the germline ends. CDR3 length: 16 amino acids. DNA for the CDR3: TGCGCCAGCAGCTTGGTAGCCAGGGTCGGCAAATACGAGCAGTACTTC. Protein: CASSLVARVGKYEQYF.

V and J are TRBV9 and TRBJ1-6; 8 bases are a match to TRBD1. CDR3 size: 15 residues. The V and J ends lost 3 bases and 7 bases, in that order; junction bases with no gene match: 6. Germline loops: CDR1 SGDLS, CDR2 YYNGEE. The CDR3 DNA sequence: TGTGCCAGCAGCGCAGGACAGGGTAACAATTCACCCCTCCACTTT. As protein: CASSAGQGNNSPLHF.